Listed below are T cell receptor beta chains from one sample, sequenced in a study of chemoradiotherapy in HPV16-positive cancers. Clones were sequenced by immunoSEQ multiplex PCR, and TCRdb holds only the in-frame ones, with some missing. Of about 8,400 clones listed, roughly 75% were seen once; the top ten hold 38%. Material: tumor tissue, obtained from a patient who underwent chemoradiotherapy. Every receptor here comes from a human donor with HPV-associated anogenital cancer. The CDR3 runs from the conserved cysteine through the conserved F or W. D genes are given only for firm matches. Rows may omit the clone size; those that give it use once, few, many or a size class.

CDR3 protein | CDR3 DNA | V gene | clone size | J gene | D gene
CASSIYSDNEQFF | TGTGCCAGCAGTATATACAGTGACAATGAGCAGTTCTTC | TRBV6-5 | . | TRBJ2-1 | .
CASFPGPGASSNQPQHF | TGTGCCAGTTTCCCCGGACCGGGGGCTTCAAGCAATCAGCCCCAGCATTTT | TRBV19 | . | TRBJ1-5 | .
CASSFVQGGGTEAFF | TGCGCCAGCAGTTTTGTTCAAGGGGGAGGGACTGAAGCTTTCTTT | TRBV5-1 | . | TRBJ1-1 | .
CASGRRGGTDTQYF | TGTGCCAGTGGGAGGCGGGGGGGCACAGATACGCAGTATTTT | TRBV11-3 | . | TRBJ2-3 | TRBD2
CASRGDPGRGIQYF | TGTGCCAGCAGAGGGGACCCTGGTCGGGGCATTCAGTACTTC | TRBV2 | . | TRBJ2-4 | .
CASSRRDWRFF | TGTGCCAGCAGTCGCCGGGACTGGCGGTTCTTC | TRBV6-9 | few | TRBJ2-1 | .
CASTTGKSTDTQYF | TGTGCCAGCACGACGGGGAAGAGCACAGATACGCAGTATTTT | TRBV6-6 | . | TRBJ2-3 | .
CAISAYGGDSYEQYF | TGTGCCATCAGTGCGTACGGGGGGGACTCCTACGAGCAGTACTTC | TRBV10-3 | few | TRBJ2-7 | TRBD2
CASKPNTGELFF | TGTGCCAGCAAGCCGAACACCGGGGAGCTGTTTTTT | TRBV6-6 | . | TRBJ2-2 | .
CASSALAGSLRTGELFF | TGCGCCAGCAGCGCCCTTGCCGGCAGCCTGAGGACCGGGGAGCTGTTTTTT | TRBV5-1 | . | TRBJ2-2 | .
CATSRDLVQGGTEAFF | TGTGCCACCAGCAGAGACCTTGTCCAGGGCGGGACTGAAGCTTTCTTT | TRBV15 | . | TRBJ1-1 | .
CASSSSSGRVRTNEQYF | TGTGCCAGCAGCTCGTCCAGCGGGAGGGTGCGCACAAACGAGCAGTACTTC | TRBV7-2 | . | TRBJ2-7 | TRBD2
CASSVVGQANNEQFF | TGTGCCAGCAGCGTAGTTGGACAGGCCAACAATGAGCAGTTCTTC | TRBV9 | few | TRBJ2-1 | TRBD1